The 30 T cell receptor beta chains below were found in one sample sequenced in a study of blood T cell repertoires in COVID-19. Method: immunoSEQ multiplex PCR; TCRdb's copy keeps in-frame clones and lacks some. The table records roughly 160,000 clones, about 87% of them present only once. What was sequenced was peripheral blood. Every receptor here comes from a man aged 60 to 69 with COVID-19, enrolled during active disease.

This chain joins TRBV24-1 and TRBJ2-7; TRBD1 matches 9 bases. V gave up 4 bases and J gave up 3 bases; unmatched junction bases: 6. This CDR3 contains 15 residues. Germline V gene lookup returns CDR1 KGHDR and CDR2 SFDVKD. The CDR3 region is CATSDQGTGIYEQYF. In DNA, the CDR3 is TGTGCCACCAGTGACCAAGGGACAGGGATCTACGAGCAGTACTTC.

The gene calls are TRBV4-3 and TRBJ2-1; 8 nucleotides agree with TRBD2. Germline V gene sequence: CDR1 LGHNA, CDR2 YSLEER. The CDR3 totals 18 residues. V lost 0 bases, J lost 3 bases, and 10 bases stayed unmatched. The CDR3 region is CASSQDAVSGGSYNEQFF. CDR3 nucleotide sequence: TGCGCCAGCAGCCAAGACGCGGTAAGCGGGGGCAGCTACAATGAGCAGTTCTTC.

The gene calls are TRBV11-2 and TRBJ1-3, with TRBD1 as a possible D gene (6 bases). The V end lost 1 base, the J end lost 0 bases, and 13 bases lay between the germline ends. Germline CDR1 and CDR2: SGHAT and FQNNGV. This CDR3 region has 17 residues. The CDR3: CASSLGITGSSGNTIYF. The CDR3 DNA reads as TGTGCCAGCAGCTTAGGGATAACAGGGAGCTCTGGAAACACCATATATTTT.

The chain has TRBV28 and TRBJ2-7, with TRBD2 as a possible D gene (5 bases). V was shortened by 5 bases and J by 4 bases, with 15 bases between the two germline ends. Germline CDR1 and CDR2: MDHEN and SYDVKM. CDR3 length: 14 residues. The DNA of the CDR3 is TGTGCCAGCAGTACCTTCCCCGGGAAATACGAGCAGTACTTC. Its protein product is CASSTFPGKYEQYF.

The chain links TRBV4-3 to TRBJ2-7, with 8 bases fitting TRBD2. Unmatched junction bases numbered 9, after V lost 0 bases and J lost 2 bases. The CDR3 spans 17 residues. Germline V gene lookup returns CDR1 LGHNA and CDR2 YSLEER. The CDR3 loop reads CASSQDRFGSGTYEQYF. DNA for the CDR3: TGCGCCAGCAGCCAAGATCGGTTCGGTAGCGGGACCTACGAGCAGTACTTC.

This chain joins TRBV23-1 and TRBJ1-2; the D gene is possibly TRBD1 (5 bases). TRBV23-1 is filed as an ORF, its function uncertain. The V end was cut by 6 bases, the J end by 5 bases, with 19 bases between. The CDR3 length is 15 residues. CDR3 bases: TGCGCCAGCAGCCCGGCGGGGGGGAGGCAATATGGCTACACCTTC. This codes for CASSPAGGRQYGYTF.

The chain carries TRBV6-5 and TRBJ1-5, with 9 bases that match TRBD1. The CDR3 sequence is 15 residues long. V gave up 8 bases and J gave up 4 bases; unmatched junction bases: 9. Per the germline V gene, CDR1 is MNHEY and CDR2 is SVGAGI. The DNA for the CDR3 is TGTGCCAGCGTTGGGACAGGGTTCACGAATCAGCCCCAGCATTTT. It translates to CASVGTGFTNQPQHF.

This clone occurred once. The J gene is TRBJ1-2, the V gene TRBV2; 7 positions agree with TRBD1. J lost 7 bases, V lost 4 bases, and 9 bases had no gene match. The V gene's germline CDR1 is SNHLY and CDR2 FYNNEI. The CDR3 is 14 residues long. The CDR3 region is CASSVLSGGGGYTF. The CDR3 DNA sequence: TGTGCCAGCAGTGTCTTGTCAGGGGGAGGTGGCTACACCTTC.

The V gene is TRBV6-2 or TRBV6-3, the J gene TRBJ1-5, with 8 bases identical to TRBD1. Germline V CDR1 and CDR2: MNHEY, SVGEGT. The CDR3 extends over 16 amino acids. Trimming removed 5 bases from V and 1 base from J; junction bases left unmatched: 7. The CDR3 DNA sequence: TGTGCCAGCAGTCCCGGACAGGGAAGAAGCAATCAGCCCCAGCATTTT. Protein: CASSPGQGRSNQPQHF.

The CDR3 here is CASSSLNQPQHF. The CDR3 DNA is TGTGCCAGCAGCTCCCTCAATCAGCCCCAGCATTTT. The V and J genes are TRBV7-9 and TRBJ1-5; D not certain. The length of the CDR3 is 12 residues. Germline CDR1 SEHNR, CDR2 FQNEAQ (reference sequence). V was shortened by 4 bases and J by 3 bases, with 4 bases between the two germline ends.

The V gene is TRBV11-3, the J gene TRBJ2-7; 7 nucleotides line up with TRBD1. The CDR3 is made up of 15 amino acids. J lost 5 bases, V lost 5 bases, and 12 bases had no gene match. The germline gives CDR1 SGHNT, CDR2 YENEEA. CDR3 protein: CASSRNRGTVDEQYF. DNA of the CDR3: TGTGCCAGCAGCCGTAACAGGGGAACGGTGGACGAGCAGTACTTC.

The rearrangement joins TRBV4-3 to TRBJ2-7; 7 bases agree with TRBD1. The CDR3 is made up of 16 amino acids. Germline V lookup: CDR1 LGHNA, CDR2 YSLEER. J lost 6 bases, V lost 0 bases, and 11 bases had no gene match. Here the CDR3 DNA reads TGCGCCAGCAGCCAAGATGAAGGACAGGCCTTATTCGAGCAGTACTTC. As protein: CASSQDEGQALFEQYF.

V gene TRBV11-3 combines with J gene TRBJ2-7, with TRBD1 matching over 8 bases. This CDR3 spans 15 amino acids. Germline CDR1 SGHNT, CDR2 YENEEA. With 3 bases clipped from V and 1 base from J, the junction kept 5 bases outside the gene matches. The CDR3: CASSFGQGSSYEQYF. For the CDR3, the DNA is TGTGCCAGCAGCTTCGGACAGGGCTCTTCCTACGAGCAGTACTTC.

This chain connects TRBV4-2 to TRBJ1-4; 9 nucleotides agree with TRBD1. Germline trimming cut 0 bases from V and 7 bases from J; bases unmatched to any gene: 3. Germline V gene data show CDR1 as LGHNA and CDR2 as YNFKEQ. This CDR3 is built from 15 residues. CDR3 sequence: CASSQEGTGIEKLFF. CDR3 DNA: TGTGCCAGCAGCCAAGAGGGGACAGGGATTGAAAAACTGTTTTTT.

This clone was detected once. V gene TRBV7-9 combines with J gene TRBJ2-2; 10 nucleotides agree with TRBD1. V shed 5 bases and J 0 bases; nucleotides not matched to a gene: 9. Germline V gene data show CDR1 as SEHNR and CDR2 as FQNEAQ (reference sequence). The CDR3 runs 18 residues. The DNA for the CDR3 is TGTGCCAGCAGCGCCGCGGACAGGGGGTTCGCGAACACCGGGGAGCTGTTTTTT. The encoded protein is CASSAADRGFANTGELFF.

CDR3 amino acids: CASSSYASRYNEQFF. In nucleotides, the CDR3 is TGTGCCAGCAGCTCGTATGCCTCTAGATACAATGAGCAGTTCTTC. V is TRBV7-2 and J is TRBJ2-1; D remains ambiguous. The CDR3 extends over 15 amino acids. Germline V gene data show CDR1 as SGHTA and CDR2 as FQGNSA. Between the trimmed V and J ends, which lost 4 bases and 4 bases, there was a span of 14 bases.

This clone was seen more than once but under ten times. The chain is built from TRBV28 and TRBJ1-5, with D possibly matching TRBD1 (5 bases). This CDR3 is 14 amino acids long. Germline V lookup: CDR1 MDHEN, CDR2 SYDVKM. V lost 2 bases and J 4 bases, leaving 9 bases between the germline ends. The CDR3 DNA sequence: TGTGCCAGCAGTTTAGGTCCAGGGAATCAGCCCCAGCATTTT. It yields the protein CASSLGPGNQPQHF.

The count of this clone is one. The genes are TRBV3-1 (or the pseudogene TRBV3-2) and TRBJ2-2; D possibly corresponds to TRBD1 (6 bases). Germline assignment: CDR1 LGHDT and CDR2 YNNKEL (reference sequence). The CDR3 is 14 amino acids. The germline V and J ends were trimmed by 1 base and 7 bases, with 10 bases remaining between them. The CDR3 reads CASSQGTVGGELFF. The CDR3 DNA is TGTGCCAGCAGCCAAGGGACAGTGGGCGGGGAGCTGTTTTTT.

The V call is TRBV30, the J call TRBJ1-3; weak D call: TRBD1 (5 bases). The ends were cut back, 3 bases at V and 4 bases at J, with 10 bases in the middle. The CDR3 contains 13 residues. Germline V CDR1 and CDR2: GTSNPN, SVGIG (reference sequence). CDR3 in amino acids: CAWRPGPGNTIYF. CDR3 coding DNA: TGTGCCTGGAGGCCAGGGCCAGGAAACACCATATATTTT.

V usage is TRBV27 and J usage is TRBJ2-2; 9 bases are a match to TRBD2. The ends lost 4 bases at V and 1 base at J; junction bases unmatched: 7. There are 17 residues in the CDR3. The germline V gene encodes CDR1 MNHEY and CDR2 SMNVEV (reference sequence). The CDR3 loop reads CASSSSGLAGNTGELFF. DNA for the CDR3: TGTGCCAGCAGTTCATCGGGACTAGCAGGGAACACCGGGGAGCTGTTTTTT.

As DNA, the CDR3 is TGTGCCAGCAGTGACGGGGAGCGATACGAGCAGTACTTC. Its protein is CASSDGERYEQYF. V usage is TRBV6-2 or TRBV6-3 and J usage is TRBJ2-7; a weak D match, TRBD2 (5 bases). Germline V gives CDR1 MNHEY, CDR2 SVGEGT. The CDR3 is made up of 13 amino acids. Trimming removed 5 bases at V and 4 bases at J, with 12 bases between.

The chain has TRBV25-1 and TRBJ2-5; D gene uncertain. The CDR3 runs 11 residues. Germline V gives CDR1 MGHDK, CDR2 SYGVNS. The germline V and J ends were trimmed by 5 bases and 5 bases, with 6 bases remaining between them. This CDR3 is CASSRYETQYF. The CDR3 nucleotides are TGTGCCAGCAGTCGTTATGAGACCCAGTACTTC.

The rearrangement joins TRBV7-3 to TRBJ1-2, with a weak D call TRBD1 (6 bases). This CDR3 spans 15 amino acids. V was shortened by 8 bases and J by 4 bases, with 20 bases between the two germline ends. Germline CDR1 reads SGHTA; CDR2 reads FQGTGA. The CDR3 protein is CASRPLGQRAYGYTF. DNA for the CDR3: TGTGCCAGCCGTCCTCTAGGACAGAGGGCCTATGGCTACACCTTC.

This clone showed up just once. This chain links TRBV29-1 with TRBJ2-4; D is possibly TRBD1 (6 bases). V was pared by 3 bases and J by 1 base, with 10 bases between. Germline V lookup: CDR1 SQVTM, CDR2 ANQGSEA. The CDR3 runs 14 residues. CDR3 DNA: TGCAGCGTTGAGAAGAGGGGGGCCAAAAACATTCAGTACTTC. Amino acids: CSVEKRGAKNIQYF.

The chain recombines TRBV21-1 with TRBJ1-4; the table's D gene call, TRBD1, was not cross checked with the DNA. TRBV21-1 is a listed pseudogene. This CDR3 comprises 16 residues. The CDR3 nucleotides are TGTGCCAGCAGCATAACGACAGGGGAGGTGAGTGAAAAACTGTTTTTT. Its translation is CASSITTGEVSEKLFF.

The V and J genes are TRBV29-1 and TRBJ2-3; 10 bases fit TRBD1. The CDR3 totals 14 residues. Germline assignment: CDR1 SQVTM and CDR2 ANQGSEA. Trimming cost V 6 bases and J 5 bases; bases outside gene matches: 8. CDR3 loop: CSVYGQGVGDTQYF. CDR3 in DNA: TGCAGCGTATACGGACAGGGGGTAGGAGATACGCAGTATTTT.

The chain recombines TRBV24-1 with TRBJ1-5; D is perhaps TRBD1 (5 bases). V was clipped by 7 bases and J by 3 bases, with 12 bases between them. Per the germline V gene, CDR1 is KGHDR and CDR2 is SFDVKD. The CDR3 has 14 amino acids. DNA of the CDR3: TGTGCCACCAGCGAAGGGGATATCAATCAGCCCCAGCATTTT. It translates to CATSEGDINQPQHF.

Written as DNA, the CDR3 is TGTGCCAGCAGTCAGATACAGGGGCGGAGCTCCTATAATTCACCCCTCCACTTT. It encodes CASSQIQGRSSYNSPLHF. V gene TRBV6-6 combines with J gene TRBJ1-6; 7 nucleotides line up with TRBD1. Germline CDR1 reads MNHNY; CDR2 reads SVGAGI (reference sequence). J gave up 0 bases and V 5 bases, and 10 bases lay outside the gene matches. The length of the CDR3 is 18 residues.

This sequence joins TRBV9 and TRBJ1-6; D is uncertain. The CDR3 length is 15 residues. Germline assignment: CDR1 SGDLS and CDR2 YYNGEE. V lost 0 bases and J lost 7, with 11 bases in between. The DNA of the CDR3 is TGTGCCAGCAGCGTAGAAGCCAGGTCGAATTCACCCCTCCACTTT. This sequence encodes CASSVEARSNSPLHF.

V usage is TRBV5-6 and J usage is TRBJ2-1; 9 bases map to TRBD1. V shed 3 bases and J 7 bases; nucleotides not matched to a gene: 8. CDR1 SGHDT and CDR2 YYEEEE come from the germline V gene. The CDR3 loop spans 15 amino acids. The CDR3 coding sequence is TGTGCCAGCAGCTACCGGGACAGGGACTCTAATGAGCAGTTCTTC. It specifies CASSYRDRDSNEQFF.